What follows are 7 T cell receptor beta chains derived from one specimen sequenced in a study of blood T cells in healthy people across ages. The second PCR ran roughly 6 to 11 cycles with a sample-barcoded 5' primer and J-beta primers. TCRdb re-called the 5' RACE reads with MiXCR, one entry per CDR3 protein. The table has roughly 860,000 distinct CDR3 sequences, around 68% seen once. The specimen sequenced was blood. The receptors were gathered from a man aged 30-40 years in good health.

V usage is TRBV29-1 and J usage is TRBJ1-2; the match to TRBD1 covers 7 bases. The CDR3 length is 15 residues. Losses at the gene ends were 1 base for V and 3 bases for J; bases not matched to a gene: 8. Germline values: CDR1 SQVTM, CDR2 ANQGSEA. The CDR3 DNA sequence: TGCAGCGTTGAAGGGCGACAGGGAGGTGACTATGGCTACACCTTC. Translation: CSVEGRQGGDYGYTF.

The genes are TRBV9 and TRBJ2-1; D is unclear. The length of the CDR3 is 15 residues. Trimming left V 4 bases short and J 0 bases short, with 11 bases between. Germline V gives CDR1 SGDLS, CDR2 YYNGEE. The CDR3 DNA is TGTGCCAGCAGCCCCGTACCAAGCTCCTACAATGAGCAGTTCTTC. Encoded protein: CASSPVPSSYNEQFF.

In this sample, this clonotype turned up a few times. V and J are TRBV7-2 and TRBJ2-1; TRBD2 aligns across 8 bases. CDR3 length: 14 residues. Germline V gene sequence: CDR1 SGHTA, CDR2 FQGNSA. The junction had 3 bases not matched to a gene; V was cut back by 3 bases and J by 5 bases. CDR3 bases: TGTGCCAGCAGCTTCGCGGGGGGTAACAATGAGCAGTTCTTC. It is translated as CASSFAGGNNEQFF.

The V gene is TRBV6-2 or TRBV6-3, the J gene TRBJ2-4; weak D call: TRBD1 (6 bases). The J call may not be correct, given that the DNA end is closer to TRBJ2-7. The V gene's germline CDR1 is MNHEY and CDR2 SVGEGT. CDR3 length: 15 residues. The CDR3 reads CASSYRQVNFYEQYF. In nucleotides, the CDR3 is TGTGCCAGCAGTTACCGACAGGTTAACTTCTACGAGCAGTACTTC.

This clonotype occurred a few times. The chain uses TRBV2 and TRBJ2-7; 13 bases are shared with TRBD2. The J call may be in error: the DNA end matches TRBJ2-5 better. Germline V gene sequence: CDR1 SNHLY, CDR2 FYNNEI. The length of the CDR3 is 15 residues. This chain's CDR3 is CASSEGLAGRETQYF. The DNA of the CDR3 is TGTGCCAGCAGTGAGGGACTAGCGGGGCGGGAGACCCAGTACTTC.

V is TRBV29-1 and J is TRBJ1-5; no reliable D call. CDR1 SQVTM and CDR2 ANQGSEA come from the germline V gene. The CDR3 covers 12 residues. The germline V and J ends were trimmed by 0 bases and 12 bases, with 12 bases remaining between them. The CDR3 sequence: CSVEDLAELQHF. CDR3 bases: TGCAGCGTTGAAGATCTTGCGGAGCTCCAGCATTTT.

This clonotype came up once. J is TRBJ1-6 and V is TRBV7-2; 9 positions agree with TRBD1. CDR1 and CDR2 (germline): SGHTA, FQGNSA. The CDR3 has 16 amino acids. V shed 7 bases and J 12 bases; nucleotides not matched to a gene: 16. The CDR3 sequence is CASTEIQGANRIPLHF. The CDR3 nucleotides read TGTGCCAGCACCGAAATACAGGGGGCAAATCGAATACCCCTCCACTTT.